This T cell receptor (beta chain) was documented in a study of blood T cell repertoires in COVID-19. Overall study context: The samples span acute and convalescent COVID-19 from the United States, Italy and Spain.

In the original processing: For nucleated cells, counts were estimated from reference gene primer amplification. TCRdb's table, derived via immunoSEQ multiplex PCR, lists solely in-frame clones and lacks some. The V and J calls and the clone size are those of that table, but D and trimming were determined from the DNA. The sample consists of about 480,000 clones, approximately 86% of them appearing once. Cohort placement rested on clinical history that participants reported themselves. J lost 1 base, V lost 0 bases, and 8 bases had no gene match. The CDR3 runs 18 residues. Per germline, CDR1 SGHNT and CDR2 YYREEE (reference sequence).

The receptor was derived from a woman aged 55-70 years who had recovered from COVID-19. Sequenced input: PBMCs or T cells enriched from blood (not recorded which). The gene calls are TRBV5-4 and TRBJ2-5; 11 nucleotides align to TRBD2. CDR3 loop: CASSLEVLAGGLQETQYF. CDR3 nucleotide sequence: TGTGCCAGCAGCTTGGAGGTTCTAGCGGGGGGACTCCAAGAGACCCAGTACTTC.